The TCR beta chain under discussion was sequenced for a study of cytomegalovirus exposure and HLA in healthy donors. Findings and caveats of the study: One later analysis, an examination of the 120 validation repertoires, found that first-cohort TCR clusters tended to co-occur in them.

As concerns this clone: The antigen is not known.

TCRdb keeps only in-frame clones here, not all; method: immunoSEQ multiplex PCR. The repertoire holds approximately 200,000 clones, with 75% to 95% as singletons. The clonotype was recovered from a woman younger than 30 in good health and CMV-seronegative. Source material: PBMCs.

The CDR3 is CASSDPTSPNVGYEQYF. The CDR3 DNA reads TGTGCCAGCAGTGACCCGACTAGTCCCAACGTTGGGTACGAGCAGTACTTC. The genes are TRBV28 and TRBJ2-7; a possible D gene is TRBD2 (6 bases). This CDR3 spans 17 amino acids. Per the germline V gene, CDR1 is MDHEN and CDR2 is SYDVKM. Trimming pared 5 bases from V and 4 bases from J, leaving 24 bases between.